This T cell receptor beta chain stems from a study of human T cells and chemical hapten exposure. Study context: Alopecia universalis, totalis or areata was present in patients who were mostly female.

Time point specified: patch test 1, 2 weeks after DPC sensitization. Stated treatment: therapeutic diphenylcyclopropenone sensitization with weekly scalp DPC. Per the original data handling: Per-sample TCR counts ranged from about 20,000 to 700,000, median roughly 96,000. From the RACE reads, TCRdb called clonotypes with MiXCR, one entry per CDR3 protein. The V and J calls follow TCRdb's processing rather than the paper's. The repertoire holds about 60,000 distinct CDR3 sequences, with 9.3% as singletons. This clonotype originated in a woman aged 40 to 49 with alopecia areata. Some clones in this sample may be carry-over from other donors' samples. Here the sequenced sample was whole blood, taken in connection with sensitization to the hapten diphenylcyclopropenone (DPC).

The CDR3: CASSRGGPSEWNEQFF. The DNA for the CDR3 is TGTGCCAGCAGCAGGGGAGGACCCTCTGAGTGGAATGAGCAGTTCTTC. V is TRBV6-2 or TRBV6-3 and J is TRBJ2-1; D possibly matches TRBD1 or TRBD2 (6 bases each). CDR3 length equals 16 residues. V was clipped by 6 bases and J by 7 bases, with 22 bases between them. Germline V gene data show CDR1 as MNHEY and CDR2 as SVGEGT.